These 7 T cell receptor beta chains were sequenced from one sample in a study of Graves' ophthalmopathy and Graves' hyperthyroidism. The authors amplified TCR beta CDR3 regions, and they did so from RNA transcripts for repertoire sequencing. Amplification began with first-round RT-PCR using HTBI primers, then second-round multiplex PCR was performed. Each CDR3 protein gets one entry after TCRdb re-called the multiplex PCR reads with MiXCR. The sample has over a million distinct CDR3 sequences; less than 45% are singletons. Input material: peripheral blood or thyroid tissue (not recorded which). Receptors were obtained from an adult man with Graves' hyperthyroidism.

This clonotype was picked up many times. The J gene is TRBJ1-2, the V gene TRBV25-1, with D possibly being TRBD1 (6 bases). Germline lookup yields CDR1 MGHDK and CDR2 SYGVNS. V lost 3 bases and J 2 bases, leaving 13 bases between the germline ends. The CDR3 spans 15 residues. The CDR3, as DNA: TGTGCCAGCAGTGAGCAGGGGTCGGGAAACTATGGCTACACCTTC. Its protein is CASSEQGSGNYGYTF.

The DNA for the CDR3 is TGTGCCACCAACGACGGGGGTACCATGAACACTGAAGGCTACACCTTC. As protein: CATNDGGTMNTEGYTF. This rearrangement joins TRBV10-3 to TRBJ1-2, with TRBD1 as a possible D gene (5 bases). Germline V gene data show CDR1 as ENHRY and CDR2 as SYGVKD. CDR3 length: 16 amino acids. V lost 10 bases, J lost 8 bases, and 29 bases lay in between.

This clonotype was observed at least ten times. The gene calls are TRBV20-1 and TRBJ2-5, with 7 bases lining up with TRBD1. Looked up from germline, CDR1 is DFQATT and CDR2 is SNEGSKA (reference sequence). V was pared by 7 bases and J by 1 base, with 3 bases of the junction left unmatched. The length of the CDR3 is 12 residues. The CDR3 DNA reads TGCAGTGGGGACAGCGTCCAAGAGACCCAGTACTTC. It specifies CSGDSVQETQYF.

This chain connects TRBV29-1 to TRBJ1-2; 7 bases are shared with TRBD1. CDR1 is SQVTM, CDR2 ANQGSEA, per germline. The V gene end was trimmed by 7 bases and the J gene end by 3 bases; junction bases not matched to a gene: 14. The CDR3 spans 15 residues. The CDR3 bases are TGCAGCGCAGAGGGGGCCGGAACAGGGGACTATGGCTACACCTTC. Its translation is CSAEGAGTGDYGYTF. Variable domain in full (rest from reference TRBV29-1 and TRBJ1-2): SAVISQKPSRDICQRGTSLTIQCQVDSQVTMMFWYRQQPGQSLTLIATANQGSEATYESGFVIDKFPISRPNLTFSTLTVSNMSPEDSSIYLCSAEGAGTGDYGYTFGSGTRLTVV.

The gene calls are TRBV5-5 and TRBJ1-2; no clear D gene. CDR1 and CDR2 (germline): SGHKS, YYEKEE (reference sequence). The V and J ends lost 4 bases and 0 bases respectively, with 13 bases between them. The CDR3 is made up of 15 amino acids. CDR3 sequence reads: CASSPLGDTNYGYTF. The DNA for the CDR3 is TGTGCCAGCAGCCCATTGGGAGATACTAACTATGGCTACACCTTC.

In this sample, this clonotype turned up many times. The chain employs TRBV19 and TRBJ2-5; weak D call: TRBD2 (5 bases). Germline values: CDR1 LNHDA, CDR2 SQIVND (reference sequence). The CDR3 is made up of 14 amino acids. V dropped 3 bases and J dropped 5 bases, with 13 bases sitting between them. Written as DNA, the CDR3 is TGTGCCAGTAGTATCCCGGGATTTTACGAGACCCAGTACTTC. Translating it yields CASSIPGFYETQYF.

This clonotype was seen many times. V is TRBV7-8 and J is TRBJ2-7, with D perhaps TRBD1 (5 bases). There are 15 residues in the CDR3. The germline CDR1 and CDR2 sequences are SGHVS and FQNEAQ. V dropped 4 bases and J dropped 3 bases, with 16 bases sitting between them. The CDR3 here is CASSSFPGSDYEQYF. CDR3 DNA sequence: TGTGCCAGCAGCTCCTTCCCAGGGTCAGACTACGAGCAGTACTTC.